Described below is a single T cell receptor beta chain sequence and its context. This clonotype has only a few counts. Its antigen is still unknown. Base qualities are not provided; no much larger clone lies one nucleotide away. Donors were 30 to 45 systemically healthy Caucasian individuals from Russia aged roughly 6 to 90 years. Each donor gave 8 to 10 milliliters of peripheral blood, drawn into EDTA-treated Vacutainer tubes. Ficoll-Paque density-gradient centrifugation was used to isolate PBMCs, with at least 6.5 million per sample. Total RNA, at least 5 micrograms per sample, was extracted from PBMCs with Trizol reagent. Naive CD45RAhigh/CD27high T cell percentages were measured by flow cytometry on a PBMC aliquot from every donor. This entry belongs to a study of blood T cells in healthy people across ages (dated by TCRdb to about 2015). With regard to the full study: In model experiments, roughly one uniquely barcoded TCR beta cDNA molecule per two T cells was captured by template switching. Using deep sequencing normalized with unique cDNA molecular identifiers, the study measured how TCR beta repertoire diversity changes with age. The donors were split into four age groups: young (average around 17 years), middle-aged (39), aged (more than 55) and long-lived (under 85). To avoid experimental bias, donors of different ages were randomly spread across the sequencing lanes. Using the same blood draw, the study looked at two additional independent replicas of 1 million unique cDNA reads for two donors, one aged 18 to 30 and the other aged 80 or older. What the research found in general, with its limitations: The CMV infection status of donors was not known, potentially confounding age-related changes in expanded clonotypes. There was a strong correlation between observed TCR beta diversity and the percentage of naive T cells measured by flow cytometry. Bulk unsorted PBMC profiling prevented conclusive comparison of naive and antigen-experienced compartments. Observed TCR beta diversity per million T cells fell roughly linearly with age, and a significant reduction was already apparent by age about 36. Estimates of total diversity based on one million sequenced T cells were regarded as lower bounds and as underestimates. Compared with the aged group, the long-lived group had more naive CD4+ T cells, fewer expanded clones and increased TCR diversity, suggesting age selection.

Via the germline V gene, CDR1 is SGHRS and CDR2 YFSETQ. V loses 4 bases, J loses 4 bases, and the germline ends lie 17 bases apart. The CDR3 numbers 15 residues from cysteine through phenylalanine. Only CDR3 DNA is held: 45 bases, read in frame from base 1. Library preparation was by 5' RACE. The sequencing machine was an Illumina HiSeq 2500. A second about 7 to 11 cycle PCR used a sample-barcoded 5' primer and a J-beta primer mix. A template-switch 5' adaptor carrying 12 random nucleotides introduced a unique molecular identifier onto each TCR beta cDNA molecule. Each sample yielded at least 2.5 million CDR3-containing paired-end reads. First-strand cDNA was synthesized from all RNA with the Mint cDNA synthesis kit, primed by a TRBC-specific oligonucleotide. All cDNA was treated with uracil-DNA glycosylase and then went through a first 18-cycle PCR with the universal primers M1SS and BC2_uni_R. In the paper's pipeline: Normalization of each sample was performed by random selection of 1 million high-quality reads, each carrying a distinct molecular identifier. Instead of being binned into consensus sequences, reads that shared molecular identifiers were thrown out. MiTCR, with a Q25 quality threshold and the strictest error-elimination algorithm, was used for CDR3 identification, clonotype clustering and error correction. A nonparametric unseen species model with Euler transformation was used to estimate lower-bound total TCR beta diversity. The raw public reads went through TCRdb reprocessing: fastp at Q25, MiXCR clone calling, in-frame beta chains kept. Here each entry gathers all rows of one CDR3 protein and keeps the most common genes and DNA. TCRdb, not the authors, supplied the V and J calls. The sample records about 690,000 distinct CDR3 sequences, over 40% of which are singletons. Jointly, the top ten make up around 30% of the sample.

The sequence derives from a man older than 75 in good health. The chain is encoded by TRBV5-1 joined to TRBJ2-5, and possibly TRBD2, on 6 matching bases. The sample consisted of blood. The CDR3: CASSPGLKAPETQYF. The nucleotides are TGCGCCAGCAGCCCGGGACTCAAAGCACCAGAGACCCAGTACTTC.